Below are 27 T cell receptor beta chains sequenced from a single sample in a study of blood T cell repertoires in COVID-19 (TCRdb year 2020). The receptor library was made with the immunoSEQ multiplex PCR assay. TCRdb's version of the immuneACCESS table is confined to in-frame rearrangements and falls short of the full clone set. An unresolved V gene accounts for under half of the shortfall where checked; the remainder is of unknown origin. The sample has roughly 120,000 clones on record, roughly 82% of them singletons. Together, the top ten hold about 5.7% of the sample. The material sequenced was peripheral blood. The receptors stem from a human donor in a cohort sampled during active COVID-19.

This clone showed up just a few times. The rearrangement links TRBV30 to TRBJ1-5; no clear D. In germline, CDR1 is GTSNPN, CDR2 SVGIG (reference sequence). The germline V and J ends were trimmed by 0 bases and 2 bases, with 11 bases remaining between them. This CDR3 has 15 residues. CDR3 amino acids: CAWSVYGSGNQPQHF. The CDR3 DNA reads as TGTGCCTGGAGTGTGTATGGCAGCGGCAATCAGCCCCAGCATTTT.

This sequence joins TRBV4-3 and TRBJ2-7; 8 bases line up with TRBD1. The CDR3 has 13 residues. V shed 5 bases, J shed 7 bases, and the junction held 7 bases outside the gene matches. The V gene's germline CDR1 is LGHNA and CDR2 YSLEER. Here the CDR3 reads CASSMQGAGEQYF. In DNA, the CDR3 is TGCGCCAGCAGCATGCAGGGGGCGGGGGAGCAGTACTTC.

The V call is TRBV24-1, the J call TRBJ2-1; possible D gene TRBD1, 6 bases. Germline CDR1 KGHDR, CDR2 SFDVKD. This CDR3 spans 14 amino acids. The V end lost 4 bases, the J end lost 6 bases, and 12 bases lay between the germline ends. In DNA form, the CDR3 reads TGTGCCACCAGTGACCCCGGGACACGCAATGAGCAGTTCTTC. Its translation: CATSDPGTRNEQFF.

This chain joins TRBV2 and TRBJ2-3; TRBD2 is a possible D gene (6 bases). In germline, CDR1 is SNHLY, CDR2 FYNNEI. The CDR3 is made up of 12 amino acids. The V end lost 11 bases, the J end lost 6 bases, and 15 bases lay between the germline ends. CDR3 protein: CAGGTQPDTQYF. CDR3 DNA sequence: TGTGCCGGAGGGACGCAACCGGATACGCAGTATTTT.

The chain couples TRBV20-1 to TRBJ2-5; D gene uncertain. Germline V lookup: CDR1 DFQATT, CDR2 SNEGSKA (reference sequence). V was pared by 1 base and J by 2 bases, with 2 bases between. CDR3 length: 11 amino acids. For the CDR3, the DNA is TGCAGTGCTAGAGTACAAGAGACCCAGTACTTC. It yields the protein CSARVQETQYF.

The chain combines TRBV11-2 with TRBJ1-4, with D possibly matching TRBD1 (6 bases). The CDR3 has 14 amino acids. The V and J ends lost 5 bases and 8 bases respectively, with 15 bases between them. Germline CDR1 reads SGHAT; CDR2 reads FQNNGV. The CDR3 nucleotides read TGTGCCAGCAGCCTGGACACTGGGGGCGAAAAACTGTTTTTT. This sequence encodes CASSLDTGGEKLFF.

V and J are TRBV28 and TRBJ2-5, with 10 bases that match TRBD1. The germline CDR1 and CDR2 sequences are MDHEN and SYDVKM. With 6 bases clipped from V and 7 bases from J, the junction kept 11 bases outside the gene matches. The CDR3 is made up of 15 amino acids. This CDR3 is CASRKTGGMLGTQYF. The CDR3 DNA sequence: TGTGCCAGCAGAAAGACAGGGGGCATGTTAGGGACCCAGTACTTC.

The CDR3: CASNTFGEGSYEQYF. Here the CDR3 DNA reads TGTGCCAGCAATACTTTCGGGGAGGGCTCCTACGAGCAGTACTTC. The rearrangement joins TRBV6-5 to TRBJ2-7; 7 nucleotides agree with TRBD2. V trimming: 7 bases; J trimming: 0 bases; junction bases outside the gene matches: 9. The CDR3 contains 15 residues. The germline CDR1 and CDR2 sequences are MNHEY and SVGAGI.

V usage is TRBV4-3 and J usage is TRBJ1-2, with 7 bases identical to TRBD1. The CDR3 is 14 residues long. Germline V gene data show CDR1 as LGHNA and CDR2 as YSLEER. The V segment lost 0 bases and the J segment 7 bases; nucleotides outside the gene matches: 5. The CDR3 loop reads CASSQENRGSGYTF. The DNA for the CDR3 is TGCGCCAGCAGCCAAGAGAACAGGGGATCTGGCTACACCTTC.

The chain links TRBV12-3 or TRBV12-4 to TRBJ1-5; D unresolved. V dropped 6 bases and J dropped 7 bases, with 13 bases sitting between them. This CDR3 region has 13 residues. The CDR3, as DNA: TGTGCCAGCAGCCTAGGAGAGCAGCAGCCCCAGCATTTT. It encodes CASSLGEQQPQHF.

The chain uses TRBV7-9 and TRBJ2-1; 13 positions agree with TRBD2. Germline loops: CDR1 SEHNR, CDR2 FQNEAQ (reference sequence). CDR3 length: 16 residues. The V and J ends lost 4 bases and 4 bases, in that order; junction bases with no gene match: 4. The CDR3 here is CASSSELAGGYNEQFF. CDR3 nucleotide sequence: TGTGCCAGCAGCTCCGAACTAGCGGGAGGGTACAATGAGCAGTTCTTC.

The chain links TRBV10-3 to TRBJ2-7, with TRBD2 identical over 12 bases. This CDR3 contains 16 residues. Unmatched junction bases numbered 5, after V lost 0 bases and J lost 5 bases. Germline V gives CDR1 ENHRY, CDR2 SYGVKD. The DNA for the CDR3 is TGTGCCATCAGTGAGTCCCTGACTAGCGGGAGTAACGAGCAGTACTTC. This encodes CAISESLTSGSNEQYF.

The V gene is TRBV4-1, the J gene TRBJ2-7; 8 bases are a match to TRBD1. The CDR3 runs 15 residues. Germline CDR1 MGHRA, CDR2 YSYEKL. V shed 1 base and J 5 bases; nucleotides not matched to a gene: 7. The CDR3 is CASSQGWTGLDEQYF. As DNA, the CDR3 is TGCGCCAGCAGCCAAGGGTGGACAGGGCTGGACGAGCAGTACTTC.

V usage is TRBV9 and J usage is TRBJ2-7, with 7 bases identical to TRBD2. Germline V gene lookup returns CDR1 SGDLS and CDR2 YYNGEE. The CDR3 length is 15 residues. V shed 0 bases and J 1 base; nucleotides not matched to a gene: 4. CDR3 coding DNA: TGTGCCAGCAGCGTAGATCCGGGAGGTTCCTACGAGCAGTACTTC. This sequence encodes CASSVDPGGSYEQYF.

This chain joins TRBV5-4 and TRBJ2-7; 8 bases agree with TRBD2. Germline V gene data show CDR1 as SGHNT and CDR2 as YYREEE (reference sequence). The CDR3 extends over 17 amino acids. V gave up 4 bases and J gave up 2 bases; unmatched junction bases: 14. The DNA for the CDR3 is TGTGCCAGCAGCCTTCGAATGCTAGCGGGTGAAACCTACGAGCAGTACTTC. It translates to CASSLRMLAGETYEQYF.

This clone has only one observation. The chain combines TRBV28 with TRBJ2-2, with 15 bases identical to TRBD2. CDR1 MDHEN and CDR2 SYDVKM come from the germline V gene. The ends lost 4 bases at V and 0 bases at J; junction bases unmatched: 18. CDR3 length equals 23 residues. CDR3 bases: TGTGCCAGCAGTTCCCTAAAGGGAGCGCGGGGGACTAGCGGGAGGTCGAACACCGGGGAGCTGTTTTTT. Encoded protein: CASSSLKGARGTSGRSNTGELFF.

This chain uses TRBV28 with TRBJ2-7, with D perhaps TRBD2 (5 bases). Germline CDR1 and CDR2: MDHEN and SYDVKM. CDR3 length equals 15 residues. The germline V and J ends were trimmed by 6 bases and 1 base, with 16 bases remaining between them. The CDR3 DNA reads as TGTGCCAGCAGCTCGAAACAGCCGGGGTCCTACGAGCAGTACTTC. Its translation: CASSSKQPGSYEQYF.

This chain joins TRBV2 and TRBJ1-5, with a weak D call TRBD1 (6 bases). The CDR3 sequence is 13 residues long. With 7 bases removed from V and 4 bases from J, the gap between germline ends came to 11 bases. Germline CDR1 SNHLY, CDR2 FYNNEI. The CDR3 DNA is TGTGCCAGCACCGGGACAAAGAATCAGCCCCAGCATTTT. It codes for CASTGTKNQPQHF.

This clone was observed once. The chain carries TRBV28 and TRBJ1-2; TRBD1 agrees at 7 bases. J was trimmed by 5 bases and V by 2 bases; bases with no gene match: 8. CDR1 is MDHEN and CDR2 is SYDVKM in the germline V gene. The CDR3 covers 15 residues. The CDR3 nucleotides are TGTGCCAGCAGTTTAAGTGAGGGGGCTGGGTATGGCTACACCTTC. Protein product: CASSLSEGAGYGYTF.

The V gene is TRBV7-9, the J gene TRBJ2-7; D might be TRBD2 (6 bases). The CDR3 sequence is 17 residues long. CDR1 and CDR2 (germline): SEHNR, FQNEAQ (reference sequence). Trimming took off 2 bases at V and 2 bases at J, with 19 bases between the two ends. CDR3 sequence (DNA): TGTGCCAGCAGCTTAACTTACTCCGGGGGAAAAACCTACGAGCAGTACTTC. It codes for CASSLTYSGGKTYEQYF.

The chain combines TRBV5-4 with TRBJ2-5; TRBD1 matches 8 bases. This CDR3 is 15 amino acids long. Germline lookup yields CDR1 SGHNT and CDR2 YYREEE (reference sequence). With V trimmed by 0 bases and J by 4 bases, 5 bases remained unmatched. CDR3 residues: CASSLDGQGIETQYF. CDR3 nucleotides: TGTGCCAGCAGCTTGGACGGACAGGGAATAGAGACCCAGTACTTC.

This chain links TRBV28 with TRBJ2-7, with TRBD1 identical over 9 bases. Germline-derived CDR1 and CDR2 are MDHEN and SYDVKM. Unmatched junction bases numbered 9, after V lost 7 bases and J lost 5 bases. The length of the CDR3 is 14 residues. This CDR3 reads CASNQVQGAHEQYF. The CDR3 coding sequence is TGTGCCAGCAACCAAGTACAGGGGGCTCACGAGCAGTACTTC.

V gene TRBV29-1 combines with J gene TRBJ2-7; perhaps TRBD2 as D (5 bases). V was shortened by 8 bases and J by 3 bases, with 11 bases between the two germline ends. The CDR3 is made up of 11 amino acids. CDR1 is SQVTM and CDR2 is ANQGSEA in the germline V gene. This CDR3 reads CSFTGDYEQYF. CDR3 sequence (DNA): TGCAGCTTCACCGGGGACTACGAGCAGTACTTC.

The chain joins TRBV19 to TRBJ1-5; D is uncertain. CDR3 length: 13 amino acids. Germline V gives CDR1 LNHDA, CDR2 SQIVND (reference sequence). V was cut by 10 bases and J by 0 bases, with 10 bases left in between. The CDR3 nucleotides read TGTGCCACCCACGGTTATAGCAATCAGCCCCAGCATTTT. This encodes CATHGYSNQPQHF.

The chain carries TRBV12-3 or TRBV12-4 and TRBJ1-6, with 10 bases aligning to TRBD1. V shed 3 bases, J shed 13 bases, and the junction held 3 bases outside the gene matches. This CDR3 has 13 residues. In DNA, the CDR3 is TGTGCCAGCAGTTTCCGGGACAGGGGCCCCCTCCACTTT. Translation gives CASSFRDRGPLHF.

This chain links TRBV6-2 or TRBV6-3 with TRBJ2-1; D remains ambiguous. V lost 0 bases to trimming and J lost 6 bases, with 12 bases between them. This CDR3 region has 15 residues. Germline V lookup: CDR1 MNHEY, CDR2 SVGEGT. The CDR3 sequence is CASSYSGNSINEQFF. CDR3 bases: TGTGCCAGCAGTTACTCCGGAAATAGCATCAATGAGCAGTTCTTC.

The chain recombines TRBV6-5 with TRBJ2-7; weak D call: TRBD1 (5 bases). The germline V gene encodes CDR1 MNHEY and CDR2 SVGAGI. Trimming left V 5 bases short and J 6 bases short, with 11 bases between. This CDR3 is built from 12 residues. CDR3 nucleotide sequence: TGTGCCAGCAGTCGCAGGGATGCCGAGCAGTACTTC. It encodes CASSRRDAEQYF.